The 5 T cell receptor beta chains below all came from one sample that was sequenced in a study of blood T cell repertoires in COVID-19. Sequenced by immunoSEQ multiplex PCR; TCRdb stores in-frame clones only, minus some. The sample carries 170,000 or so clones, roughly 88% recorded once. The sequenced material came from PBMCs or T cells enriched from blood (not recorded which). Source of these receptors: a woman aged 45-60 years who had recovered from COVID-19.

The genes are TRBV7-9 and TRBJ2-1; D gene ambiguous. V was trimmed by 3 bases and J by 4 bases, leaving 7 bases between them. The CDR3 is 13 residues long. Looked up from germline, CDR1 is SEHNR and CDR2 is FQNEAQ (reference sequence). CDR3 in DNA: TGTGCCAGCAGCTTCAGTGTTTACAATGAGCAGTTCTTC. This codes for CASSFSVYNEQFF.

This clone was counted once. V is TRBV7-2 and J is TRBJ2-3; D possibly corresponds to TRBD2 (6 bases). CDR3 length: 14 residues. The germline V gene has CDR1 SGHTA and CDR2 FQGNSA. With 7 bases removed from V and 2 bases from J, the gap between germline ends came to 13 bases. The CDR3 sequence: CASTRLGYTDTQYF. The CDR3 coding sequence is TGTGCCAGCACCCGACTAGGGTACACAGATACGCAGTATTTT.

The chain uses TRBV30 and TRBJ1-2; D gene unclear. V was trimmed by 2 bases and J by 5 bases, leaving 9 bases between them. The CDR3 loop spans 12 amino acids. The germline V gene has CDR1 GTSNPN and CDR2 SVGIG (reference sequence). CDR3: CAWSPGSYGYTF. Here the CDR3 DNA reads TGTGCCTGGAGTCCAGGATCTTATGGCTACACCTTC.

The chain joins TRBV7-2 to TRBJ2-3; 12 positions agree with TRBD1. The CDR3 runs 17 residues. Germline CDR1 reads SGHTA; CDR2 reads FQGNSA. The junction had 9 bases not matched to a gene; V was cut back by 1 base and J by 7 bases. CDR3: CASSLGHGTGGGYTQYF. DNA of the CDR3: TGTGCCAGCAGCTTAGGCCACGGGACAGGGGGCGGATATACGCAGTATTTT.

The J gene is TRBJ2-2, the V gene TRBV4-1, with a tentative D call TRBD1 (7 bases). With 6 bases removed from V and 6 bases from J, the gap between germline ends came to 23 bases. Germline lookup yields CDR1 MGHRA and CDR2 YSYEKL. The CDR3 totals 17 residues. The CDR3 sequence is CASRRGSAGGMAGELFF. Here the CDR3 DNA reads TGCGCCAGCAGGCGAGGCTCGGCAGGGGGGATGGCCGGGGAGCTGTTTTTT.